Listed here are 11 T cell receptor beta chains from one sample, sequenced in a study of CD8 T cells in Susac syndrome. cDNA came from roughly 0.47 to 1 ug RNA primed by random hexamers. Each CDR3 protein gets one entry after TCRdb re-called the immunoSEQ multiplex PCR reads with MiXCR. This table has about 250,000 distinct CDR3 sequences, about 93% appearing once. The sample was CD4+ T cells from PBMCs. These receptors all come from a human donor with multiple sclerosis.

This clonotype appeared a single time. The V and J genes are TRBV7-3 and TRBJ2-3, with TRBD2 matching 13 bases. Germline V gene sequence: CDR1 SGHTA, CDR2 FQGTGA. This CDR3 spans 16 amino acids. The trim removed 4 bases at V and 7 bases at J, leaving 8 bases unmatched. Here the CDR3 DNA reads TGTGCCAGCAGCTCCCAGACTAGCGGGGGGATTTATACGCAGTATTTT. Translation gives CASSSQTSGGIYTQYF.

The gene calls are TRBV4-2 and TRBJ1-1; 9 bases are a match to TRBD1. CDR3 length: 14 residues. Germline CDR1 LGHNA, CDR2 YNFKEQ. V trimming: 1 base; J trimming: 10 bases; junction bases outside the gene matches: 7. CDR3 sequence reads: CASSQGGTGHPAFF. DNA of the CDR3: TGTGCCAGCAGCCAAGGGGGGACAGGGCATCCAGCTTTCTTT.

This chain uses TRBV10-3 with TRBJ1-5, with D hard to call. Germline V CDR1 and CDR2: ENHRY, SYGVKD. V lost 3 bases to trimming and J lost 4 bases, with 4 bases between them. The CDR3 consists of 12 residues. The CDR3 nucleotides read TGTGCCATCAGTGATAGAAATCAGCCCCAGCATTTT. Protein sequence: CAISDRNQPQHF.

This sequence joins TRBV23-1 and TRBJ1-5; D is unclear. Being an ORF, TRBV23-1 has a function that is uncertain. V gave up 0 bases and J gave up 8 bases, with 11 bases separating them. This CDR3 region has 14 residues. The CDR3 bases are TGCGCCAGCAGTCAATCGGGTAGGAAGGAGCCCCAGCATTTT. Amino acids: CASSQSGRKEPQHF.

The CDR3 protein is CASNDADTQYF. The CDR3 region has the DNA TGTGCCAGCAACGATGCAGATACGCAGTATTTT. The chain combines TRBV6-2 or TRBV6-3 with TRBJ2-3, with D unresolved. CDR1 is MNHEY, CDR2 SVGEGT, per germline. V was trimmed by 7 bases and J by 4 bases, leaving 6 bases between them. There are 11 residues in the CDR3.

The CDR3 loop reads CASTTGVGNTEAFF. DNA of the CDR3: TGTGCCAGCACCACCGGGGTGGGGAACACTGAAGCTTTCTTT. V is TRBV11-3 and J is TRBJ1-1; D not certain. CDR1 and CDR2 from the germline V gene are SGHNT and YENEEA. This CDR3 comprises 14 residues. V lost 7 bases, J lost 1 base, and 13 bases lay in between.

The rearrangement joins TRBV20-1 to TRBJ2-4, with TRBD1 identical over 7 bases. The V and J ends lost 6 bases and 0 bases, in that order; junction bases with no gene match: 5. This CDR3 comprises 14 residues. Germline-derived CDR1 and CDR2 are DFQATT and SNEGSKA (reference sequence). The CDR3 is CSATGTAAKNIQYF. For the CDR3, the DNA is TGCAGTGCCACCGGGACAGCAGCCAAAAACATTCAGTACTTC.

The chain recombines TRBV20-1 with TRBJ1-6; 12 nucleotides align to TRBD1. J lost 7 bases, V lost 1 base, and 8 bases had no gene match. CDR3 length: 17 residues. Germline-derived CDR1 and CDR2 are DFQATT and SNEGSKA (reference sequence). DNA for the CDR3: TGCAGTGCTAGAGTCGGGACAGGGGGCGCAGGAAATTCACCCCTCCACTTT. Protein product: CSARVGTGGAGNSPLHF.

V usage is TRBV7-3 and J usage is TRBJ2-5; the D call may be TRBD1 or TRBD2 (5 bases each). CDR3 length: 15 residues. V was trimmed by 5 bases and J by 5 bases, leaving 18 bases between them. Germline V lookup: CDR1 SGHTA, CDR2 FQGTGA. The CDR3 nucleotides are TGTGCCAGCAGCCCACATGTCGGGGCTGGGGAGACCCAGTACTTC. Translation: CASSPHVGAGETQYF. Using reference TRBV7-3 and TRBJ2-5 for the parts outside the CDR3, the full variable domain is GAGVSQTPSNKVTEKGKYVELRCDPISGHTALYWYRQSLGQGPEFLIYFQGTGAADDSGLPNDRFFAVRPEGSVSTLKIQRTERGDSAVYLCASSPHVGAGETQYFGPGTRLLVL.

The chain's CDR3 is CASSLGGNEQFF. The CDR3 coding sequence is TGTGCCAGCAGTTTAGGGGGCAATGAGCAGTTCTTC. The rearrangement joins TRBV12-3 or TRBV12-4 to TRBJ2-1; unclear D gene. The CDR3 is 12 residues long. Between the trimmed V and J ends, which lost 1 base and 6 bases, there was a span of 4 bases.

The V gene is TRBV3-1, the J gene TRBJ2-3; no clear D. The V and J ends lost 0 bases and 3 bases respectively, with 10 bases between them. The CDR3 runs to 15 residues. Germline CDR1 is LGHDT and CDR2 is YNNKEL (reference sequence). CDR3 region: CASSQDPRTTDTQYF. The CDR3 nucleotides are TGTGCCAGCAGCCAAGATCCCCGGACGACAGATACGCAGTATTTT.